Listed below are T cell receptor beta chains from one sample, sequenced in a study of blood T cell repertoires in COVID-19. Only in-frame clones appear in the TCRdb table, and some are missing; sequencing was by immunoSEQ multiplex PCR. The repertoire has more than 150,000 clones, roughly 87% of them found once; the top ten carry around 6.1%. The sequencing input was peripheral blood. These receptors came from a woman between 40 and 50 years old with acute or convalescent COVID-19. Both conserved end residues are part of each CDR3. Fields, in order: D gene, V gene, clone size, J gene, CDR3 DNA, CDR3 protein. A D gene is named only where the DNA matches it firmly. Not every row has a clone size; where given, it reads once, few, many or a size class.

TRBD1,TRBV9,.,TRBJ1-1,TGTGCCAGCAGCGTTCAGGGGGCGTTCGCTGAAGCTTTCTTT,CASSVQGAFAEAFF
TRBD2,TRBV15,.,TRBJ2-3,TGTGCCACCAGCAGAGGAGTAGCGGGGGGGAGGGATGCAGATACGCAGTATTTT,CATSRGVAGGRDADTQYF
.,TRBV5-5,.,TRBJ2-7,TGTGCCAGCAGCCTCCCCCCAGGCCTTGACGAGCAGTACTTC,CASSLPPGLDEQYF
TRBD1,TRBV19,.,TRBJ1-6,TGTGCCAGTACCGAAGACAGGGCCTATAATTCACCCCTCCACTTT,CASTEDRAYNSPLHF
.,TRBV5-1,.,TRBJ2-7,TGCGCCAGCGGCCTCGGCAGGTCCAACGAGCAGTACTTC,CASGLGRSNEQYF
.,TRBV9,.,TRBJ2-2,TGTGCCAGCAGCTTATTCGGGGGCACCGGGGAGCTGTTTTTT,CASSLFGGTGELFF
TRBD1,TRBV5-4,.,TRBJ2-7,TGTGCCAGCAGCTCCCCCGGGACAGGAGTCCACGAGCAGTACTTC,CASSSPGTGVHEQYF
TRBD2,TRBV9,.,TRBJ2-3,TGTGCCAGCAGCTCCGAACTAGCGGGGAACACAGATACGCAGTATTTT,CASSSELAGNTDTQYF
.,TRBV29-1,.,TRBJ1-1,TGCAGCGTTGGGGCGGGTTGGGGAATGAACACTGAAGCTTTCTTT,CSVGAGWGMNTEAFF
.,TRBV29-1,.,TRBJ2-5,TGCAGCGTTGACGGGTCCAGCCAAGAGACCCAGTACTTC,CSVDGSSQETQYF
.,TRBV4-2,once,TRBJ2-7,TGTGCCAGCAGCCAAGGGTTCCCCACTTACAGTCAGTACTTC,CASSQGFPTYSQYF
.,TRBV6-1,.,TRBJ1-5,TGTGCCAGCAGTGAAAGAGGGCCCCAGCATTTT,CASSERGPQHF
TRBD1,TRBV2,.,TRBJ2-7,TGTGCCACCCAAGACAGGGATTTCTACGAGCAGTACTTC,CATQDRDFYEQYF
TRBD2,TRBV5-1,.,TRBJ2-3,TGCGCCAGCAGCTTGTTTAGCGGGAGCACAGATACGCAGTATTTT,CASSLFSGSTDTQYF
.,TRBV11-2,.,TRBJ1-3,TGTGCCAGCAGGGCCAGCTCTGGAAACACCATATATTTT,CASRASSGNTIYF